This T cell receptor beta chain originates from a study of T cells expressing NK-cell markers. With UMIs, 5'RACE template switching was used to make TCR beta cDNA. TCRdb reprocessed the 5' RACE reads, keeping one entry per CDR3 protein, no DNA. This table lists 550,000 to 600,000 distinct CDR3 sequences. This CDR3 comprises 15 residues. Germline V gives CDR1 SNHLY, CDR2 FYNNEI. This rearrangement joins TRBV2 to TRBJ2-5; TCRdb's D call, TRBD2, is unchecked because there is no DNA. The sequence derives from a man younger than 35 in good health. The material sequenced was blood T cells: a sorted CD56 or NKG2C T cell subset, CD4+ or CD8+ T cells, or bulk PBMC T cells (not recorded which). The CDR3 sequence: CASTRLERGQETQYF.